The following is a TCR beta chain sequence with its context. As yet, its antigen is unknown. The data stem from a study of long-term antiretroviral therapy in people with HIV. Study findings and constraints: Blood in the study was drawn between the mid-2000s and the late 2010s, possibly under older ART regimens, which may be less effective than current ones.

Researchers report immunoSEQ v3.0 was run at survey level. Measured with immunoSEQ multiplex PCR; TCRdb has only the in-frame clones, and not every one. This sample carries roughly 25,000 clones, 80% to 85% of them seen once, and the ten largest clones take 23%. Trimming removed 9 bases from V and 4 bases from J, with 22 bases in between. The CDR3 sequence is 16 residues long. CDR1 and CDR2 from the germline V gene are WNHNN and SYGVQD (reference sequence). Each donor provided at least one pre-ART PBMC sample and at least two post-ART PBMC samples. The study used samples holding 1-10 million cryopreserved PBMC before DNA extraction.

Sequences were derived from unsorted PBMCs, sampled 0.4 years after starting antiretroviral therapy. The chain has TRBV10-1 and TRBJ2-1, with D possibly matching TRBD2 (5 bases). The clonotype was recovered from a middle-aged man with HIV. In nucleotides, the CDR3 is TGCGCCAGGACTAACCGGACTGTTACCGGGTACAATGAGCAGTTCTTC. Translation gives CARTNRTVTGYNEQFF.